This entry is about one TCR beta chain. Its antigen is currently unknown. The CDR3 is 14 amino acids. Unmatched junction bases numbered 7, after V lost 5 bases and J lost 4 bases. Template switching (which added a universal primer site) was used, and cDNA carried unique molecular identifiers. TCRdb independently ran MiXCR on the 5' RACE reads; one entry per CDR3 protein. The sample includes about 220,000 distinct CDR3 sequences, around 6.5% seen only once; the top ten take about 14%. The data were taken from a study of identical twins. Regarding the study as a whole: Findings came from cross-sectional statistics, without long-term follow-up of donors.

These records were also assigned to another study, of T cells expressing NK-cell markers. That study reports: The TCR beta repertoires originated in sorted CD3+CD56+NKG2C+, CD3+CD56+NKG2C- and CD3+CD56-NKG2C+ T cells.

Sequenced material: CD8+ T cells sorted from blood. The chain recombines TRBV12-3 or TRBV12-4 with TRBJ2-7, with 8 positions matching TRBD1. The source of this sequence is a woman between 18 and 30 years old in good health. The CDR3 DNA reads TGTGCCAGCAGTCCACAGGGGGTTCTGTACGAGCAGTACTTC. It encodes CASSPQGVLYEQYF.